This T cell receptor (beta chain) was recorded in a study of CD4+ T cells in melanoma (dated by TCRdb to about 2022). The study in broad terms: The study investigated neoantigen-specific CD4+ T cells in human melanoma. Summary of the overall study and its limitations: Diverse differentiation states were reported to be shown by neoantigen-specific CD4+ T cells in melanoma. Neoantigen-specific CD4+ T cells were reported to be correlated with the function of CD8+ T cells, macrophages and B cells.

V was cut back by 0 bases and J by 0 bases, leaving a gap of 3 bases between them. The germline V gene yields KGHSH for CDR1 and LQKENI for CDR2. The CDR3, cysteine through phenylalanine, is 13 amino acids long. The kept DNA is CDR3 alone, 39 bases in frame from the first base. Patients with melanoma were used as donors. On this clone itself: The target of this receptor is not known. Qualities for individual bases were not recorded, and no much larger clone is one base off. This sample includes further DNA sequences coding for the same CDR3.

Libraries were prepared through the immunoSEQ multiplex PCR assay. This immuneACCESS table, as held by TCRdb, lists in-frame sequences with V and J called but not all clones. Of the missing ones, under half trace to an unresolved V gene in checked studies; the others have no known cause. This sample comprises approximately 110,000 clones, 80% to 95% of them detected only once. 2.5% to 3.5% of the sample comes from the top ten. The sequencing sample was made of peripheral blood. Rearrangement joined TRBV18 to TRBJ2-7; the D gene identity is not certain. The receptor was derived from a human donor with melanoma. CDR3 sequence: CASSPPSSYEQYF. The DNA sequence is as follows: TGTGCCAGCTCACCACCTAGCTCCTACGAGCAGTACTTC. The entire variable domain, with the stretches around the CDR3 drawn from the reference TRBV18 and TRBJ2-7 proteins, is NAGVMQNPRHLVRRRGQEARLRCSPMKGHSHVYWYRQLPEEGLKFMVYLQKENIIDESGMPKERFSAEFPKEGPSILRIQQVVRGDSAAYFCASSPPSSYEQYFGPGTRLTVT.